These 10 T cell receptor beta chains were sequenced from one sample in a study of blood T cells in healthy people across ages. Sample-barcoded 5' priming and a J-beta primer mix drove a second PCR of about 7 to 11 cycles. TCRdb reanalysed the 5' RACE reads using MiXCR and keeps one entry per CDR3 protein. Seen here are around 800,000 distinct CDR3 sequences, approximately 65% observed once, and the top ten hold about a quarter. Specimen: blood. The receptors were gathered from a man younger than 45 in good health.

V usage is TRBV12-3 or TRBV12-4 and J usage is TRBJ2-5; no reliable D call. V lost 3 bases and J 2 bases, leaving 7 bases between the germline ends. This CDR3 spans 13 amino acids. The CDR3 loop is CASSFWGQETQYF. The CDR3 coding sequence is TGTGCCAGCAGTTTTTGGGGTCAAGAGACCCAGTACTTC.

The count of this clonotype is one. This chain uses TRBV14 with TRBJ2-5; D unclear. In germline, CDR1 is SGHDN, CDR2 FVKESK. V lost 0 bases and J lost 2, with 10 bases in between. The CDR3 is made up of 15 amino acids. Here the CDR3 reads CASSQECGPQETQYF. CDR3 DNA: TGTGCCAGCAGCCAAGAATGTGGACCTCAAGAGACCCAGTACTTC. The whole variable domain, remainder taken from reference TRBV14 and TRBJ2-5, is EAGVTQFPSHSVIEKGQTVTLRCDPISGHDNLYWYRRVMGKEIKFLLHFVKESKQDESGMPNNRFLAERTGGTYSTLKVQPAELEDSGVYFCASSQECGPQETQYFGPGTRLLVL.

The rearrangement uses TRBV7-8 and TRBJ2-2; tentative D call: TRBD1 (5 bases). Germline CDR1 SGHVS, CDR2 FQNEAQ. Trimming pared 1 base from V and 4 bases from J, leaving 13 bases between. CDR3 length: 16 residues. CDR3 amino acids: CASSLVQGDGTGELFF. The CDR3 region has the DNA TGTGCCAGCAGCTTAGTCCAGGGCGACGGCACCGGGGAGCTGTTTTTT.

This clonotype was seen only a few times. The chain has TRBV20-1 and TRBJ2-4; D gene ambiguous. The ends were cut back, 0 bases at V and 13 bases at J, with 13 bases in the middle. Germline CDR1 and CDR2: DFQATT and SNEGSKA (reference sequence). This CDR3 is 12 amino acids long. CDR3 DNA: TGCAGTGCTAGAGATCTGGGGTACACGCAGTACTTC. This codes for CSARDLGYTQYF.

This clonotype was seen at least ten times. CDR3 nucleotide sequence: TGCAGTGCTAGGCCTTTAGCGGGGAGGTTCTACGAGCAGTACTTC. This encodes CSARPLAGRFYEQYF. The chain employs TRBV20-1 and TRBJ2-7, with TRBD2 matching 8 bases. The ends lost 3 bases at V and 3 bases at J; junction bases unmatched: 10. Looked up from germline, CDR1 is DFQATT and CDR2 is SNEGSKA (reference sequence). The CDR3 has 15 amino acids.

The chain uses TRBV7-2 and TRBJ2-1; either TRBD1 or TRBD2 may supply D (5 bases each). The germline V gene encodes CDR1 SGHTA and CDR2 FQGNSA. Trimming removed 5 bases from V and 3 bases from J, with 11 bases in between. This CDR3 has 14 residues. CDR3 DNA sequence: TGTGCCAGCAGCCCCGGGGCCCTCTACAATGAGCAGTTCTTC. Amino acids: CASSPGALYNEQFF.

This rearrangement joins TRBV15 to TRBJ2-7, with TRBD2 matching over 12 bases. The CDR3 spans 15 residues. Germline CDR1 LNHNV, CDR2 YYDKDF (reference sequence). V was clipped by 5 bases and J by 0 bases; unmatched bases: 2. Here the CDR3 DNA reads TGTGCCACCAGCGGACTAGCGGGGAACTCCTACGAGCAGTACTTC. This sequence encodes CATSGLAGNSYEQYF.

This clonotype was observed a few times. The chain links TRBV6-5 to TRBJ1-6; D uncertain. Per the germline V gene, CDR1 is MNHEY and CDR2 is SVGAGI. V was cut by 2 bases and J by 9 bases, with 17 bases left in between. This CDR3 has 16 amino acids. CDR3 protein: CASSYTARVSGSPLHF. The CDR3 DNA is TGTGCCAGCAGTTACACGGCCCGGGTTTCGGGTTCACCCCTCCACTTT.

This chain uses TRBV7-2 with TRBJ2-1, with D perhaps TRBD1 (6 bases). Looked up from germline, CDR1 is SGHTA and CDR2 is FQGNSA. Trimming cost V 4 bases and J 2 bases, with 15 bases left between them. The CDR3 is made up of 16 amino acids. Written as DNA, the CDR3 is TGTGCCAGCAGCTACACCCCAGGGGTCGCCTACAATGAGCAGTTCTTC. Protein product: CASSYTPGVAYNEQFF.

The gene calls are TRBV7-9 and TRBJ1-1; D remains ambiguous. CDR3 length: 12 residues. Deletions cut 5 bases from V and 4 bases from J, with 8 bases between. Per germline, CDR1 SEHNR and CDR2 FQNEAQ (reference sequence). This CDR3 reads CASSRTLTEAFF. The DNA for the CDR3 is TGTGCCAGCAGCCGAACCCTCACTGAAGCTTTCTTT.